This T cell receptor (beta chain) was recovered during a study of stem cell transplantation in POMP-related autoinflammatory disease. PRAID featured immunodeficiency plus autoinflammation. Between the trimmed V and J ends, which lost 5 bases and 5 bases, there was a span of 24 bases. The CDR3 has 17 amino acids. Germline V gives CDR1 MDHEN, CDR2 SYDVKM. This clone was detected once. Profiled with immunoSEQ multiplex PCR; TCRdb holds only in-frame clones, not every one. This table has some 68,000 clones, approximately 90% appearing once. This receptor was obtained from a human patient with POMP-related autoinflammation and immune dysregulation (PRAID). The graft donor may account for some of the T cells. Sample: CD4+ T cells from PBMCs, taken after stem cell transplantation. The chain employs TRBV28 and TRBJ1-2, with TRBD1 as a possible D gene (6 bases). CDR3 sequence (DNA): TGTGCCAGCAGTACCCCGGGCGGGGGCGACCCGATATATGGCTACACCTTC. It specifies CASSTPGGGDPIYGYTF.